The 21 T cell receptor beta chains presented below share a single source sample, sequenced in a study of blood T cells in healthy people across ages. A J-beta primer mix and a sample-barcoded 5' primer were used in a second PCR of about 6 to 12 cycles. In TCRdb, the 5' RACE reads were re-called with MiXCR into one record per CDR3 protein. The sample shows some 1.4 million distinct CDR3 sequences, approximately 40% of them seen only once. Sequencing input: blood. The receptor set was obtained from a woman aged 18 to 35 in good health.

This clonotype was seen only once. V is TRBV10-3 and J is TRBJ1-1, with 8 bases matching TRBD1. The CDR3 has 15 residues. The junction had 11 bases not matched to a gene; V was cut back by 7 bases and J by 4 bases. Germline V gene data show CDR1 as ENHRY and CDR2 as SYGVKD. The CDR3 spells CAITRTGQGGTEAFF. CDR3 coding DNA: TGTGCCATCACCCGAACCGGACAGGGAGGCACTGAAGCTTTCTTT.

The DNA of the CDR3 is TGTGCCAGCAGCCCGCCCGAGGGGGCCCAGCATTTT. As protein: CASSPPEGAQHF. J is TRBJ1-5 and V is TRBV6-5; TRBD1 might be the D (6 bases). The V end lost 6 bases, the J end lost 11 bases, and 14 bases lay between the germline ends. The germline V gene has CDR1 MNHEY and CDR2 SVGAGI. The CDR3 spans 12 residues.

The CDR3 sequence: CASNHRADNSPLHF. CDR3 bases: TGTGCCAGCAACCATAGGGCCGATAATTCACCCCTCCACTTT. This chain uses TRBV7-2 with TRBJ1-6; D call uncertain. The CDR3 has 14 amino acids. The V end was cut by 7 bases, the J end by 5 bases, with 12 bases between. Germline assignment: CDR1 SGHTA and CDR2 FQGNSA. Based on the CDR3 plus reference TRBV7-2 and TRBJ1-6, the full variable domain is GAGVSQSPSNKVTEKGKDVELRCDPISGHTALYWYRQSLGQGLEFLIYFQGNSAPDKSGLPSDRFSAERTGGSVSTLTIQRTQQEDSAVYLCASNHRADNSPLHFGNGTRLTVT.

The chain has TRBV3-1 and TRBJ2-7; D is unclear. The CDR3 is made up of 16 amino acids. Trimming took 7 bases from V and 6 from J, leaving 25 bases between them. In germline, CDR1 is LGHDT, CDR2 YNNKEL (reference sequence). CDR3 in amino acids: CASTPTLQPVAIEQYF. CDR3 in DNA: TGTGCCAGCACCCCCACATTACAGCCAGTTGCAATCGAGCAGTACTTC.

This clonotype has only a few counts. The CDR3 spells CSASWLPSSYNEQFF. The CDR3 DNA follows: TGCAGTGCTAGTTGGCTTCCAAGCTCCTACAATGAGCAGTTCTTC. The chain joins TRBV20-1 to TRBJ2-1, with D hard to call. From germline, CDR1 is DFQATT and CDR2 SNEGSKA (reference sequence). The ends were cut back, 3 bases at V and 0 bases at J, with 12 bases in the middle. This CDR3 comprises 15 residues.

This chain links TRBV6-6 with TRBJ2-7; 8 nucleotides align to TRBD1. There are 14 residues in the CDR3. J was trimmed by 3 bases and V by 6 bases; bases with no gene match: 7. Germline assignment: CDR1 MNHNY and CDR2 SVGAGI (reference sequence). CDR3 sequence reads: CASRSPDRGYEQYF. CDR3 nucleotide sequence: TGTGCCAGCAGAAGCCCCGACAGGGGCTACGAGCAGTACTTC.

The chain uses TRBV28 and TRBJ2-7, with unresolved D. Trimming cost V 7 bases and J 3 bases, with 22 bases left between them. The CDR3 is made up of 16 amino acids. In germline, CDR1 is MDHEN, CDR2 SYDVKM. CDR3 DNA: TGTGCCAGCATTTCCCATGAAATAGGCTCACTCTACGAGCAGTACTTC. Amino acid sequence: CASISHEIGSLYEQYF.

This clonotype was seen repeatedly, ten times or more. V and J are TRBV3-1 and TRBJ2-7; 8 bases agree with TRBD1. The CDR3 spans 11 residues. V gave up 2 bases and J gave up 12 bases; unmatched junction bases: 3. CDR1 LGHDT and CDR2 YNNKEL come from the germline V gene (reference sequence). The CDR3 loop reads CASSQLGQVYF. The CDR3 DNA sequence: TGTGCCAGCAGCCAACTGGGACAGGTGTACTTC.

This clonotype turned up a few times. This chain joins TRBV6-5 and TRBJ2-3; 8 bases fit TRBD2. The CDR3 is 15 amino acids. Trimming at V came to 0 bases and at J to 4 bases, leaving 3 bases not matched to a gene. Germline V gives CDR1 MNHEY, CDR2 SVGAGI. The CDR3 here is CASSYSGTRPDTQYF. The CDR3 region has the DNA TGTGCCAGCAGTTACTCGGGGACTAGACCAGATACGCAGTATTTT.

This rearrangement joins TRBV2 to TRBJ2-5, with a weak D call TRBD1 (6 bases). The closer fit of TRBJ2-7 to the DNA end suggests the J call may be wrong. CDR1 is SNHLY and CDR2 is FYNNEI in the germline V gene. The CDR3 is 12 residues long. The CDR3 region is CASTFGGCEQYF. CDR3 coding DNA: TGTGCCAGTACTTTTGGGGGCTGCGAGCAGTACTTC.

The rearrangement links TRBV9 to TRBJ2-3, with D possibly TRBD2 on 6 matching bases. Looked up from germline, CDR1 is SGDLS and CDR2 is YYNGEE. With 7 bases removed from V and 0 bases from J, the gap between germline ends came to 9 bases. The CDR3 is 13 amino acids. The DNA of the CDR3 is TGTGCCAGCGCGGGGTTTAGCACAGATACGCAGTATTTT. Translating it yields CASAGFSTDTQYF.

The chain links TRBV27 to TRBJ2-3; D gene ambiguous. V lost 9 bases and J 1 base, leaving 11 bases between the germline ends. CDR1 is MNHEY, CDR2 SMNVEV, per germline (reference sequence). This CDR3 is built from 13 residues. The CDR3 sequence is CASSGIRTDTQYF. The CDR3 region has the DNA TGTGCCAGTAGTGGGATTCGCACAGATACGCAGTATTTT.

J is TRBJ2-1 and V is TRBV9; 8 positions agree with TRBD2. Per the germline V gene, CDR1 is SGDLS and CDR2 is YYNGEE. The ends lost 4 bases at V and 8 bases at J; junction bases unmatched: 11. The CDR3 has 15 amino acids. CDR3 sequence: CASSPSGGTIDEQFF. The CDR3 DNA follows: TGTGCCAGCAGCCCCAGCGGGGGAACCATCGATGAGCAGTTCTTC.

This clonotype was seen a handful of times. This chain uses TRBV29-1 with TRBJ2-5; a possible D gene is TRBD2 (5 bases). CDR3 length: 13 amino acids. The V gene's germline CDR1 is SQVTM and CDR2 ANQGSEA. Deletions cut 4 bases from V and 5 bases from J, with 14 bases between. The CDR3 nucleotides are TGCAGCGTTGCAGGTGGGAGCTCGGAGACCCAGTACTTC. Amino acids: CSVAGGSSETQYF.

The chain uses TRBV27 and TRBJ1-1; TRBD1 is a possible D gene (6 bases). Germline loops: CDR1 MNHEY, CDR2 SMNVEV (reference sequence). CDR3 size: 15 residues. V shed 1 base and J shed 0 bases, with 9 bases lying between them. This chain's CDR3 is CASSLWGGLNTEAFF. The DNA of the CDR3 is TGTGCCAGCAGTTTATGGGGGGGGCTGAACACTGAAGCTTTCTTT.

The gene calls are TRBV19 and TRBJ2-3; D perhaps matches TRBD1 (6 bases). The CDR3 is 17 amino acids. The germline V and J ends were trimmed by 9 bases and 7 bases, with 29 bases remaining between them. Germline loops: CDR1 LNHDA, CDR2 SQIVND (reference sequence). The CDR3: CARESPSAGTPPNTQYF. The DNA of the CDR3 is TGTGCCAGAGAGTCCCCCTCGGCCGGGACACCCCCGAATACGCAGTATTTT.

V gene TRBV4-2 combines with J gene TRBJ2-3, with 12 bases matching TRBD2. CDR3 size: 18 residues. The ends lost 1 base at V and 2 bases at J; junction bases unmatched: 7. The V gene's germline CDR1 is LGHNA and CDR2 YNFKEQ. CDR3 region: CASSQGGASGGATDTQYF. Written as DNA, the CDR3 is TGTGCCAGCAGCCAAGGAGGGGCTAGCGGGGGGGCCACAGATACGCAGTATTTT.

The rearrangement links TRBV29-1 to TRBJ2-5; weak D call: TRBD1 (5 bases). The closer fit of TRBJ2-7 to the DNA end suggests the J call may be wrong. CDR3 size: 12 residues. Germline V gene lookup returns CDR1 SQVTM and CDR2 ANQGSEA. The CDR3: CSVVDISYEQYF. CDR3 nucleotides: TGCAGCGTAGTGGACATCTCCTACGAGCAGTACTTC.

The V gene is TRBV24-1, the J gene TRBJ2-7, with 9 bases aligning to TRBD1. Gene TRBJ2-5 matches the end of the DNA better, so the J call may be wrong. Germline V CDR1 and CDR2: KGHDR, SFDVKD. The CDR3 is made up of 16 amino acids. CDR3 sequence (DNA): TGTGCCACCAGTGACGAAAAGGACAGGGGACAGGAGACCCAGTACTTC. This codes for CATSDEKDRGQETQYF.

This sequence joins TRBV10-1 and TRBJ2-3, with 7 bases lining up with TRBD1. The length of the CDR3 is 15 residues. Per germline, CDR1 WNHNN and CDR2 SYGVQD (reference sequence). Trimming at V came to 2 bases and at J to 1 base, leaving 3 bases not matched to a gene. For the CDR3, the DNA is TGCGCCAGCAGTGAGACAGGGGTTGGCACAGATACGCAGTATTTT. Its translation is CASSETGVGTDTQYF.

This clonotype was counted between two and nine times. A much larger clone lies a single base off, so this may be a read error. The V call is TRBV7-9, the J call TRBJ2-1; D is unresolved. There are 13 residues in the CDR3. The germline V gene encodes CDR1 SEHNR and CDR2 FQNEAQ (reference sequence). The V end lost 6 bases, the J end lost 0 bases, and 6 bases lay between the germline ends. CDR3: CASRQSSYNEQFF. In nucleotides, the CDR3 is TGTGCCAGCAGACAGAGCTCCTACAATGAGCAGTTCTTC.